Sequencing of this TCR beta chain was carried out in a study of blood T cell repertoires in COVID-19. Across the study: Material from acute and convalescent COVID-19 was sourced from the United States, Italy and Spain.

As originally analysed: How many nucleated cells were present was estimated from reference gene primer amplification. Measured with immunoSEQ multiplex PCR; TCRdb has only the in-frame clones, and not every one. The DNA gave D and trimming, while V, J and clone size come from that table. The data show approximately 220,000 clones, over 70% seen once. V lost 0 bases to trimming and J lost 0 bases, with 17 bases between them. Germline V lookup: CDR1 LGHDT, CDR2 YNNKEL (reference sequence). The CDR3 consists of 18 residues. This clonotype was sampled from a woman of 80 years or more with acute or convalescent COVID-19. The sample taken for sequencing was peripheral blood. The V and J genes are TRBV3-1 (or the pseudogene TRBV3-2) and TRBJ1-2, with TRBD1 as a possible D gene (6 bases). CDR3 in amino acids: CASSQEWGETGSNYGYTF. The DNA for the CDR3 is TGTGCCAGCAGCCAAGAATGGGGCGAGACAGGTTCTAACTATGGCTACACCTTC.